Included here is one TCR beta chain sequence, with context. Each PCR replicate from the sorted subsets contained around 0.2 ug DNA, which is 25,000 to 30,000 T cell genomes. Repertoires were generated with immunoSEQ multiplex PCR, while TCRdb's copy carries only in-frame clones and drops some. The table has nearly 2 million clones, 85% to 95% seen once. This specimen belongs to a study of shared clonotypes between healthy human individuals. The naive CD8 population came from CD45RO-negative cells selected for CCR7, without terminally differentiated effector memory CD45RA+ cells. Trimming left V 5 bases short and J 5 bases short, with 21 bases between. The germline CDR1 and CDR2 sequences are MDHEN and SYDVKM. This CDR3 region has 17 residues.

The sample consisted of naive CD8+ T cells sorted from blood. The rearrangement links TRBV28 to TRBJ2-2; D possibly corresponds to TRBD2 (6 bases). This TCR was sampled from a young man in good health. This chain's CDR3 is CASSLRDSTFGTGELFF. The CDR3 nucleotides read TGTGCCAGCAGTCTTCGGGACTCAACGTTTGGGACCGGGGAGCTGTTTTTT.